This TCR beta chain came from a study of T cells in Graves' hyperthyroidism and ophthalmopathy. Findings and caveats of the study: Ophthalmopathy was separated from stable hyperthyroidism by a 13 V-J model.

There were TCR beta CDR3 regions amplified from RNA transcripts. First-round RT-PCR targeting the TCR CDR3 was performed with the HTBI primer set. TCRdb itself ran the multiplex PCR reads through MiXCR, one entry per CDR3 protein. The sample lists around 420,000 distinct CDR3 sequences; 15% to 19% were seen once. At least ten counts were recorded for this clonotype. Its antigen remains unknown. Germline V gives CDR1 DFQATT, CDR2 SNEGSKA (reference sequence). The length of the CDR3 is 13 residues. V lost 5 bases and J lost 1; bases outside the gene matches: 4. Uncontrolled infection, other autoimmune disease, pregnancy or lactation excluded patients. The source of the PBMCs was 8.5 to 10 ml of fresh peripheral blood.

The sequencing sample was made of blood. The rearrangement links TRBV20-1 to TRBJ2-5; the match to TRBD1 covers 7 bases. The source is a woman between 18 and 29 years old with Graves' hyperthyroidism. As DNA, the CDR3 is TGCAGTGCTTTGACAGGGATCCAAGAGACCCAGTACTTC. The encoded protein is CSALTGIQETQYF.